This entry is about one TCR beta chain. As yet, its antigen is unknown. Per germline, CDR1 MDHEN and CDR2 SYDVKM. The CDR3 totals 15 residues. V lost 5 bases and J 5 bases, leaving 16 bases between the germline ends. This table comes from immunoSEQ multiplex PCR, and its TCRdb copy is limited to in-frame clones, with some not included. Of about 2.1 million clones in the sample, just under 95% were seen once. This sample is part of a study of shared clonotypes between healthy human individuals. Study context: Donors had three CD4 naive, three CD4 memory, two CD8 naive and one CD8 memory plate apiece.

Study observations and caveats: Only blood was sampled, and tissue TCR repertoires likely differ from blood ones.

Naive CD8 cells were CD45RO-negative, positively selected for CCR7, excluding terminally differentiated effector memory CD45RA+ cells. The chain employs TRBV28 and TRBJ2-1; TRBD2 is a possible D gene (6 bases). The sequenced sample consisted of naive CD8+ T cells from PBMCs. This TCR came from a man younger than 35 in good health. Some clones in this sample may be carry-over from other donors' samples. The CDR3 region has the DNA TGTGCCAGCAGTCCGCTAGCGCAGATCCACAATGAGCAGTTCTTC. Protein sequence: CASSPLAQIHNEQFF.